The 21 T cell receptor beta chains reported below all come from one sample, sequenced in a study of cytomegalovirus exposure and HLA in healthy donors. The study ran its PCR with 60 Vbeta and 13 Jbeta primers. This table comes from immunoSEQ multiplex PCR, and its TCRdb copy is limited to in-frame clones, with some not included. The sample yields some 150,000 clones, about four fifths seen once. Sequencing was carried out using PBMCs. The receptors here all came from a male donor in good health and CMV-seronegative.

This chain links TRBV2 with TRBJ2-1, with 7 bases aligning to TRBD1. J lost 4 bases, V lost 3 bases, and 6 bases had no gene match. Germline V gene data show CDR1 as SNHLY and CDR2 as FYNNEI. CDR3 length: 15 residues. CDR3 sequence: CASSDGTAIYNEQFF. CDR3 DNA sequence: TGTGCCAGCAGTGACGGGACAGCGATATACAATGAGCAGTTCTTC.

The CDR3 region is CASKRSSYNSPLHF. CDR3 nucleotide sequence: TGTGCCAGCAAGCGGAGCTCCTATAATTCACCCCTCCACTTT. This chain links TRBV6-6 with TRBJ1-6; D not certain. The CDR3 is 14 residues long. CDR1 and CDR2 from the germline V gene are MNHNY and SVGAGI (reference sequence). Trimming pared 7 bases from V and 0 bases from J, leaving 7 bases between.

This clone is a singleton in its sample. This chain connects TRBV7-9 to TRBJ1-6; TRBD1 might be the D (6 bases). V lost 8 bases to trimming and J lost 14 bases, with 25 bases between them. The germline gives CDR1 SEHNR, CDR2 FQNEAQ (reference sequence). The CDR3 is 15 residues long. CDR3 region: CASGTTGQISPTLHF. In DNA, the CDR3 is TGTGCCAGCGGGACAACGGGACAAATCTCCCCCACCCTCCACTTT. Looking up the rest from reference TRBV7-9 and TRBJ1-6 gives the full variable domain: DTGVSQNPRHKITKRGQNVTFRCDPISEHNRLYWYRQTLGQGPEFLTYFQNEAQLEKSRLLSDRFSAERPKGSFSTLEIQRTEQGDSAMYLCASGTTGQISPTLHFGNGTRLTVT.

This chain joins TRBV10-3 and TRBJ1-2; possibly TRBD1 for D (5 bases). The CDR3 extends over 12 amino acids. V was trimmed by 5 bases and J by 8 bases, leaving 12 bases between them. The germline V gene encodes CDR1 ENHRY and CDR2 SYGVKD. For the CDR3, the DNA is TGTGCCATCAGTACCGGGGAGGGGGGCTACACCTTC. Amino acid sequence: CAISTGEGGYTF.

The rearrangement joins TRBV27 to TRBJ1-6; tentatively, D is TRBD1 (6 bases). Deletions cut 3 bases from V and 6 bases from J, with 9 bases between. Germline loops: CDR1 MNHEY, CDR2 SMNVEV (reference sequence). The CDR3 sequence is 14 residues long. CDR3 bases: TGTGCCAGCAGTTTGGGGGCGCGTAATTCACCCCTCCACTTT. It is translated as CASSLGARNSPLHF.

This clone was detected only a few times. The V call is TRBV6-6, the J call TRBJ2-7; 7 bases map to TRBD1. Unmatched junction bases numbered 7, after V lost 5 bases and J lost 0 bases. The V gene's germline CDR1 is MNHNY and CDR2 SVGAGI (reference sequence). The CDR3 totals 15 residues. DNA for the CDR3: TGTGCCAGCAGTGCTCCGGGACAGAGCTCCTACGAGCAGTACTTC. This gives the protein CASSAPGQSSYEQYF.

The chain joins TRBV7-9 to TRBJ2-3, with 7 bases aligning to TRBD1. Germline V CDR1 and CDR2: SEHNR, FQNEAQ (reference sequence). With V trimmed by 3 bases and J by 0 bases, 9 bases remained unmatched. CDR3 length equals 17 residues. CDR3 sequence reads: CASSFESGTVSTDTQYF. The CDR3 DNA reads as TGTGCCAGCAGCTTCGAATCCGGGACAGTGAGCACAGATACGCAGTATTTT.

The chain couples TRBV30 to TRBJ1-1, with no clear D. The V and J ends lost 4 bases and 4 bases respectively, with 10 bases between them. Germline CDR1 and CDR2: GTSNPN and SVGIG (reference sequence). This CDR3 has 12 residues. CDR3 coding DNA: TGTGCCTGGAAGGGAGGTGGCACTGAAGCTTTCTTT. Encoded protein: CAWKGGGTEAFF.

This chain joins TRBV7-6 and TRBJ2-7, with TRBD1 matching 7 bases. The junction had 9 bases not matched to a gene; V was cut back by 10 bases and J by 6 bases. The CDR3 extends over 12 amino acids. Germline loops: CDR1 SGHVS, CDR2 FNYEAQ. The CDR3 bases are TGTGCCATCGCGAACAGGGGTGGCGAGCAGTACTTC. Its protein is CAIANRGGEQYF.

The CDR3 DNA is TGTGCCAGCAGCTTCGGAGGGGAGGTTCAGTACTTC. Amino acids: CASSFGGEVQYF. The chain couples TRBV11-3 to TRBJ2-4, with a possible D match to TRBD2 (6 bases). The CDR3 spans 12 residues. With 3 bases removed from V and 11 bases from J, the gap between germline ends came to 11 bases. CDR1 SGHNT and CDR2 YENEEA come from the germline V gene.

V gene TRBV11-2 combines with J gene TRBJ1-5, with a possible D match to TRBD1 (5 bases). Germline V gives CDR1 SGHAT, CDR2 FQNNGV. This CDR3 comprises 14 residues. V lost 2 bases, J lost 4 bases, and 9 bases lay in between. The CDR3 is CASSLRGENQPQHF. Written as DNA, the CDR3 is TGTGCCAGCAGCTTACGGGGGGAAAATCAGCCCCAGCATTTT.

This chain joins TRBV19 and TRBJ1-1, with D maybe TRBD1 (6 bases). CDR3 length: 14 amino acids. The V and J ends lost 6 bases and 4 bases respectively, with 15 bases between them. In germline, CDR1 is LNHDA, CDR2 SQIVND (reference sequence). CDR3 in DNA: TGTGCCAGTAGAGGCCTAAGGACAGTCACTGAAGCTTTCTTT. It yields the protein CASRGLRTVTEAFF.

This clone has only one observation. CDR3 DNA sequence: TGTGCCAGCAGCGGCCAGGGAGGGAGGGCCTATGGCTACACCTTC. Residues: CASSGQGGRAYGYTF. This rearrangement joins TRBV9 to TRBJ1-2, with D maybe TRBD1 (5 bases). V was shortened by 3 bases and J by 4 bases, with 16 bases between the two germline ends. The V gene's germline CDR1 is SGDLS and CDR2 YYNGEE. The CDR3 loop spans 15 amino acids. Full variable domain (remainder filled in from reference TRBV9 and TRBJ1-2): DSGVTQTPKHLITATGQRVTLRCSPRSGDLSVYWYQQSLDQGLQFLIQYYNGEERAKGNILERFSAQQFPDLHSELNLSSLELGDSALYFCASSGQGGRAYGYTFGSGTRLTVV.

The CDR3 region has the DNA TGTGCCAGCAGCTTGGGGCAGGGGACAATAAACACTGAAGCTTTCTTT. This translates into CASSLGQGTINTEAFF. The V gene is TRBV7-3, the J gene TRBJ1-1, with D tentatively TRBD1 (6 bases). The CDR3 length is 16 residues. Trimming took off 3 bases at V and 2 bases at J, with 16 bases between the two ends. Germline lookup yields CDR1 SGHTA and CDR2 FQGTGA.

In this sample, this clone turned up a few times. J is TRBJ2-1 and V is TRBV5-4; 7 bases line up with TRBD2. Per the germline V gene, CDR1 is SGHNT and CDR2 is YYREEE (reference sequence). After removal of 0 bases from V and 6 bases from J, the junction contained 6 bases not matched to a gene. This CDR3 is built from 15 residues. The CDR3 loop reads CASSLEGGGFNEQFF. The CDR3, as DNA: TGTGCCAGCAGCTTGGAGGGCGGGGGATTCAATGAGCAGTTCTTC.

The chain couples TRBV6-6 to TRBJ2-4, with TRBD2 matching over 9 bases. Germline CDR1 reads MNHNY; CDR2 reads SVGAGI (reference sequence). Trimming at V came to 7 bases and at J to 5 bases, leaving 12 bases not matched to a gene. CDR3 length equals 16 residues. The CDR3, as DNA: TGTGCCAGCACCCGGACTAGCGACCGACCCGAAAACATTCAGTACTTC. This gives the protein CASTRTSDRPENIQYF.

In the case of this clone: Other nucleotide sequences in the sample specify the same CDR3. The chain has TRBV6-5 and TRBJ1-1, with TRBD1 identical over 7 bases. This CDR3 comprises 13 residues. The trim removed 5 bases at V and 1 base at J, leaving 1 base unmatched. Looked up from germline, CDR1 is MNHEY and CDR2 is SVGAGI. CDR3 region: CASSTGANTEAFF. DNA of the CDR3: TGTGCCAGCAGTACAGGGGCGAACACTGAAGCTTTCTTT.

This chain uses TRBV19 with TRBJ1-5; 10 nucleotides align to TRBD1. Germline CDR1 reads LNHDA; CDR2 reads SQIVND (reference sequence). V was clipped by 5 bases and J by 7 bases; unmatched bases: 5. CDR3 length: 14 residues. CDR3 residues: CASSFGTGAQPQHF. CDR3 in DNA: TGTGCCAGTAGTTTCGGGACAGGGGCCCAGCCCCAGCATTTT. The full variable domain, completed using reference TRBV19 and TRBJ1-5, is DGGITQSPKYLFRKEGQNVTLSCEQNLNHDAMYWYRQDPGQGLRLIYYSQIVNDFQKGDIAEGYSVSREKKESFPLTVTSAQKNPTAFYLCASSFGTGAQPQHFGDGTRLSIL.

There are a few counts of this clone. The rearrangement joins TRBV7-3 to TRBJ2-2; D remains unclear. CDR1 and CDR2 from the germline V gene are SGHTA and FQGTGA. The CDR3 is 14 amino acids. Trimming pared 5 bases from V and 7 bases from J, leaving 14 bases between. CDR3 nucleotide sequence: TGTGCCAGCAGCCCTCTGGGCGTTGGCGGGGAGCTGTTTTTT. This gives the protein CASSPLGVGGELFF.

The chain carries TRBV6-5 and TRBJ1-2; no clear D. Germline CDR1 reads MNHEY; CDR2 reads SVGAGI. V dropped 5 bases and J dropped 5 bases, with 15 bases sitting between them. This CDR3 has 14 residues. The CDR3 nucleotides are TGTGCCAGCAGTGAACGGGGAGGATCATATGGCTACACCTTC. It translates to CASSERGGSYGYTF.

The chain carries TRBV7-9 and TRBJ2-7, with 10 bases that match TRBD2. CDR3 length: 13 residues. J gave up 4 bases and V 5 bases, and 2 bases lay outside the gene matches. Germline lookup yields CDR1 SEHNR and CDR2 FQNEAQ (reference sequence). The CDR3 sequence: CASSLGLAYEQYF. The CDR3 DNA reads as TGTGCCAGCAGCCTGGGACTAGCGTACGAGCAGTACTTC.